A selection of T cell receptor beta chains follows, all from one sample in a study of CD4 T cells in relation to SARS-CoV-2 and coronaviruses. The method was immunoSEQ multiplex PCR; TCRdb's version includes in-frame clones alone and lacks a portion of them. Of some 70,000 clones listed, approximately 95% were seen once; the top ten hold 0.23%. Sequencing was carried out using naive CD4+ T cells from PBMCs. The receptor set was obtained from a human donor in good health. CDR3s include the opening cysteine and the closing phenylalanine or tryptophan. The order of the fields is D gene, V gene, J gene, clone size, CDR3 protein, CDR3 DNA. The D gene is left open where the match is weak. Clone size is stated in some rows and not others, as once, few, many or a class when expanded.

D gene: TRBD1; V gene: TRBV10-2; J gene: TRBJ2-3; clone size: -; CDR3 protein: CASQRDRGSGDTQYF; CDR3 DNA: TGCGCCAGCCAGAGGGACAGGGGTTCGGGAGATACGCAGTATTTT
D gene: TRBD2; V gene: TRBV27; J gene: TRBJ2-7; clone size: -; CDR3 protein: CASSSWASGGGEQYF; CDR3 DNA: TGTGCCAGCAGTTCATGGGCTAGCGGGGGGGGCGAGCAGTACTTC
D gene: -; V gene: TRBV28; J gene: TRBJ2-1; clone size: -; CDR3 protein: CASSLVGDEQFF; CDR3 DNA: TGTGCCAGCAGTTTGGTGGGCGATGAGCAGTTCTTC
D gene: -; V gene: TRBV9; J gene: TRBJ2-2; clone size: -; CDR3 protein: CASSVERDRLNAGELFF; CDR3 DNA: TGTGCCAGCAGCGTAGAAAGAGACAGGTTAAACGCCGGGGAGCTGTTTTTT
D gene: -; V gene: TRBV5-1; J gene: TRBJ2-7; clone size: -; CDR3 protein: CASSRGTGEQYF; CDR3 DNA: TGCGCCAGCAGCCGTGGGACCGGCGAGCAGTACTTC
D gene: TRBD2; V gene: TRBV18; J gene: TRBJ2-1; clone size: few; CDR3 protein: CASSPSGGLYNEQFF; CDR3 DNA: TGTGCCAGCTCACCAAGCGGGGGTTTATACAATGAGCAGTTCTTC
D gene: -; V gene: TRBV29-1; J gene: TRBJ1-1; clone size: once; CDR3 protein: CSVDKGLTEAFF; CDR3 DNA: TGCAGCGTTGATAAGGGGCTCACTGAAGCTTTCTTT
D gene: -; V gene: TRBV10-1; J gene: TRBJ2-1; clone size: -; CDR3 protein: CASSQTGTLEANEQFF; CDR3 DNA: TGCGCCAGCAGTCAGACCGGGACCCTCGAGGCCAATGAGCAGTTCTTC
D gene: TRBD1; V gene: TRBV7-2; J gene: TRBJ2-7; clone size: once; CDR3 protein: CASSLDAGGGSLGYEQYF; CDR3 DNA: TGTGCCAGCAGCTTAGATGCAGGGGGCGGAAGTTTGGGCTACGAGCAGTACTTC
D gene: TRBD1; V gene: TRBV29-1; J gene: TRBJ2-3; clone size: -; CDR3 protein: CSVRTGEGDTQYF; CDR3 DNA: TGCAGCGTACGGACAGGGGAGGGAGATACGCAGTATTTT
D gene: -; V gene: TRBV24-1; J gene: TRBJ1-1; clone size: -; CDR3 protein: CATSGTASTEAFF; CDR3 DNA: TGTGCCACCAGTGGTACAGCATCCACTGAAGCTTTCTTT
D gene: TRBD1; V gene: TRBV10-3; J gene: TRBJ1-1; clone size: -; CDR3 protein: CAISDSRGYTEAFF; CDR3 DNA: TGTGCCATCAGTGACTCCAGGGGGTACACTGAAGCTTTCTTT
D gene: TRBD2; V gene: TRBV6-1; J gene: TRBJ2-5; clone size: once; CDR3 protein: CASSEIWLAGQETQYF; CDR3 DNA: TGTGCCAGCAGTGAAATCTGGCTAGCGGGGCAAGAGACCCAGTACTTC
D gene: -; V gene: TRBV13; J gene: TRBJ1-2; clone size: -; CDR3 protein: CASSLASEYTF; CDR3 DNA: TGTGCCAGCAGCTTAGCCTCAGAGTACACCTTC
D gene: -; V gene: TRBV30; J gene: TRBJ2-2; clone size: -; CDR3 protein: CAWGRTFNTGELFF; CDR3 DNA: TGTGCCTGGGGTCGGACCTTTAACACCGGGGAGCTGTTTTTT